These 22 T cell receptor beta chains share one sample of origin, sequenced in a study of T cells in Graves' hyperthyroidism and ophthalmopathy. TCR beta CDR3 region amplification was performed from RNA transcripts. Using the HTBI primer set, a first-round RT-PCR was run on the TCR CDR3. Each CDR3 protein is one row after TCRdb ran MiXCR on the multiplex PCR reads. The table includes about 400,000 distinct CDR3 sequences, nearly 15% detected once. The sequenced material came from blood. These receptors came from a woman aged 55-70 years with Graves' ophthalmopathy.

Ten or more counts support this clonotype. The V and J genes are TRBV3-1 and TRBJ1-3; D is possibly TRBD1 (6 bases). The CDR3 sequence is 15 residues long. Germline lookup yields CDR1 LGHDT and CDR2 YNNKEL (reference sequence). V lost 0 bases and J lost 0, with 6 bases in between. The CDR3 sequence is CASSQEGASGNTIYF. DNA of the CDR3: TGTGCCAGCAGCCAAGAGGGGGCCTCTGGAAACACCATATATTTT.

This clonotype was seen repeatedly, ten times or more. V is TRBV5-1 and J is TRBJ2-7; 8 bases are a match to TRBD1. CDR1 SGHRS and CDR2 YFSETQ come from the germline V gene. Losses at the gene ends were 6 bases for V and 2 bases for J; bases not matched to a gene: 7. The CDR3 totals 14 residues. The CDR3 bases are TGCGCCAGCACCCCCCCGGACAGGGCCTACGAGCAGTACTTC. Amino acid sequence: CASTPPDRAYEQYF.

This chain connects TRBV20-1 to TRBJ2-1, with D perhaps TRBD2 (7 bases). V lost 8 bases to trimming and J lost 7 bases, with 21 bases between them. This CDR3 comprises 14 residues. Germline V gene data show CDR1 as DFQATT and CDR2 as SNEGSKA (reference sequence). The chain's CDR3 is CSSTEGGGRNEQFF. The DNA for the CDR3 is TGCAGTTCCACGGAGGGGGGGGGGAGAAATGAGCAGTTCTTC.

At least ten counts were recorded for this clonotype. This sequence joins TRBV11-2 and TRBJ2-1; 7 nucleotides match TRBD2. V lost 5 bases, J lost 9 bases, and 7 bases stayed unmatched. This CDR3 region has 13 residues. Germline lookup yields CDR1 SGHAT and CDR2 FQNNGV. The CDR3 coding sequence is TGTGCCAGCAGCACCCACGGCGGGGGTGAGCAGTTCTTC. It translates to CASSTHGGGEQFF.

This clonotype has a count of ten or more. The rearrangement links TRBV6-1 to TRBJ1-5; 7 nucleotides line up with TRBD1. The CDR3 runs to 15 residues. J gave up 1 base and V 7 bases, and 7 bases lay outside the gene matches. Germline CDR1 MNHNS, CDR2 SASEGT. Written as DNA, the CDR3 is TGTGCCAGCATTCGGGACAGCGCCAGCAATCAGCCCCAGCATTTT. Translating gives CASIRDSASNQPQHF.

This clonotype was seen more than once but under ten times. The V call is TRBV28, the J call TRBJ2-7, with 8 nucleotides matching TRBD2. J was trimmed by 7 bases and V by 4 bases; bases with no gene match: 6. The CDR3 covers 13 residues. Germline V CDR1 and CDR2: MDHEN, SYDVKM. CDR3 in DNA: TGTGCCAGCAGTTCGGGGGGGCGGAGGGAGCAGTACTTC. Translation: CASSSGGRREQYF.

This clonotype was observed at least ten times. This sequence joins TRBV20-1 and TRBJ2-7; TRBD2 aligns across 13 bases. Trimming took 5 bases from V and 4 from J; bases not matched to a gene: 8. Germline V gene sequence: CDR1 DFQATT, CDR2 SNEGSKA (reference sequence). The CDR3 runs to 15 residues. This chain's CDR3 is CSARPWTSGSYEQYF. CDR3 coding DNA: TGCAGTGCTCGCCCTTGGACTAGCGGGAGTTACGAGCAGTACTTC.

This clonotype occurred many times. This chain links TRBV5-1 with TRBJ2-5; D uncertain. CDR1 and CDR2 from the germline V gene are SGHRS and YFSETQ. The CDR3 extends over 17 amino acids. V was shortened by 2 bases and J by 2 bases, with 19 bases between the two germline ends. This chain's CDR3 is CASSFRPDGYTQETQYF. The CDR3, as DNA: TGCGCCAGCAGCTTTCGACCGGACGGCTACACTCAAGAGACCCAGTACTTC. The full variable domain, its missing parts supplied by reference TRBV5-1 and TRBJ2-5, is KAGVTQTPRYLIKTRGQQVTLSCSPISGHRSVSWYQQTPGQGLQFLFEYFSETQRNKGNFPGRFSGRQFSNSRSEMNVSTLELGDSALYLCASSFRPDGYTQETQYFGPGTRLLVL.

This clonotype was counted many times. The V and J genes are TRBV7-2 and TRBJ2-7; TRBD1 aligns across 7 bases. The CDR3 consists of 15 residues. The germline gives CDR1 SGHTA, CDR2 FQGNSA. Unmatched junction bases numbered 10, after V lost 3 bases and J lost 5 bases. The CDR3 sequence is CASSFGDGRGHEQYF. DNA for the CDR3: TGTGCCAGCAGCTTCGGGGACGGAAGGGGGCACGAGCAGTACTTC.

V gene TRBV5-4 combines with J gene TRBJ2-3, with D possibly matching TRBD2 (5 bases). Germline values: CDR1 SGHNT, CDR2 YYREEE (reference sequence). The V gene lost 0 bases and the J gene lost 2 bases, with 13 bases spanning the gap. This CDR3 contains 16 residues. This CDR3 reads CASSLGTQASTDTQYF. The CDR3 DNA sequence: TGTGCCAGCAGCTTGGGGACTCAGGCCTCCACAGATACGCAGTATTTT. The entire variable domain, with the rest obtained from reference TRBV5-4 and TRBJ2-3, is as follows: ETGVTQSPTHLIKTRGQQVTLRCSSQSGHNTVSWYQQALGQGPQFIFQYYREEENGRGNFPPRFSGLQFPNYSSELNVNALELDDSALYLCASSLGTQASTDTQYFGPGTRLTVL.

This clonotype occurred a few times. V gene TRBV12-3 or TRBV12-4 combines with J gene TRBJ2-3, with TRBD2 identical over 7 bases. The CDR3 is made up of 16 amino acids. The J segment lost 6 bases and the V segment lost 1 base, leaving 10 bases of the junction unmatched. The CDR3 DNA follows: TGTGCCAGCAGTTTAGAGGTAACGGGAGGTGCCGATACGCAGTATTTT. Its translation is CASSLEVTGGADTQYF.

Of note for this clonotype: This may arise from a read error, as a much more abundant clone is one base away. The chain has TRBV20-1 and TRBJ2-1; possible D gene TRBD2, 7 bases. The CDR3 covers 16 residues. Deletions cut 1 base from V and 6 bases from J, with 19 bases between. Germline CDR1 is DFQATT and CDR2 is SNEGSKA (reference sequence). The CDR3 DNA sequence: TGCAGTGCTAGAGGGGGGGGCCGGCCAGGGCGCAATGAGCAGTTCTTC. It encodes CSARGGGRPGRNEQFF.

This clonotype was counted ten times or more. The rearrangement uses TRBV24-1 and TRBJ2-7; D perhaps matches TRBD1 (5 bases). Germline CDR1 and CDR2: KGHDR and SFDVKD. This CDR3 spans 13 amino acids. V lost 5 bases, J lost 6 bases, and 13 bases lay in between. This CDR3 reads CATSARAGSEQYF. CDR3 coding DNA: TGTGCCACCAGTGCCAGGGCAGGTAGCGAGCAGTACTTC.

This chain links TRBV7-9 with TRBJ1-4; no clear D. This CDR3 has 16 residues. The V gene lost 1 base and the J gene lost 3 bases, with 12 bases spanning the gap. Germline-derived CDR1 and CDR2 are SEHNR and FQNEAQ (reference sequence). CDR3 amino acids: CASSLGLRVSNEKLFF. The CDR3 DNA reads TGTGCCAGCAGCTTAGGGTTAAGGGTGTCTAATGAAAAACTGTTTTTT.

This clonotype was found a few times. The chain uses TRBV5-8 and TRBJ2-3, with D uncertain. The V end was cut by 1 base, the J end by 7 bases, with 4 bases between. Germline CDR1 SGHTS, CDR2 YDEGEE. CDR3 size: 11 residues. This CDR3 is CASSLLNTQYF. CDR3 sequence (DNA): TGTGCCAGCAGCTTGTTAAATACGCAGTATTTT. Using reference TRBV5-8 and TRBJ2-3 for the parts outside the CDR3, the full variable domain is EAGVTQSPTHLIKTRGQQATLRCSPISGHTSVYWYQQALGLGLQFLLWYDEGEERNRGNFPPRFSGRQFPNYSSELNVNALELEDSALYLCASSLLNTQYFGPGTRLTVL.

This clonotype was seen only a few times. This chain uses TRBV5-6 with TRBJ2-7, with 7 bases fitting TRBD2. Germline CDR1 SGHDT, CDR2 YYEEEE. This CDR3 is built from 16 residues. Trimming at V came to 3 bases and at J to 1 base, leaving 10 bases not matched to a gene. CDR3 sequence (DNA): TGTGCCAGCAGCTATTCCCAGCGCGGGGGTTCCTACGAGCAGTACTTC. Its translation: CASSYSQRGGSYEQYF.

This sequence joins TRBV10-3 and TRBJ1-2; no clear D gene. Deletions cut 6 bases from V and 3 bases from J, with 14 bases between. Germline CDR1 ENHRY, CDR2 SYGVKD. The CDR3 sequence is 14 residues long. The CDR3 reads CAISSVQVYYGYTF. CDR3 in DNA: TGTGCCATCAGCTCCGTCCAGGTCTACTATGGCTACACCTTC.

V and J are TRBV6-5 and TRBJ2-7, with D possibly TRBD1 on 5 matching bases. CDR1 is MNHEY, CDR2 SVGAGI, per germline. The CDR3 is 13 residues long. Trimming removed 4 bases from V and 3 bases from J, with 10 bases in between. The CDR3 region has the DNA TGTGCCAGCAGTTGGGCGACAGACTACGAGCAGTACTTC. Residues: CASSWATDYEQYF.

The chain is built from TRBV12-3 or TRBV12-4 and TRBJ2-7; D is possibly TRBD2 (6 bases). The CDR3 spans 12 residues. Deletions cut 11 bases from V and 7 bases from J, with 18 bases between. DNA for the CDR3: TGTGCCGGCATGATTGCGGCGGGGGAGCAGTACTTC. This sequence encodes CAGMIAAGEQYF.

In this sample, this clonotype turned up many times. V gene TRBV10-3 combines with J gene TRBJ2-7; 8 bases match TRBD1. J was trimmed by 4 bases and V by 0 bases; bases with no gene match: 5. The V gene's germline CDR1 is ENHRY and CDR2 SYGVKD. The CDR3 loop spans 15 amino acids. CDR3: CAISESRTGKYEQYF. DNA of the CDR3: TGTGCCATCAGTGAGTCAAGGACAGGGAAATACGAGCAGTACTTC.

A note on this clonotype: Mismatch with germline at one junction end may stem from a read error. The chain employs TRBV12-3 or TRBV12-4 and TRBJ2-4, with D perhaps TRBD1 or TRBD2 (5 bases each). The CDR3 is made up of 15 amino acids. CDR3 DNA sequence: TGTGCCAGCAGTTTAAGAGGGGTGGCCAAAAACACTCAGTACTTC. The encoded protein is CASSLRGVAKNTQYF.

At least ten counts were recorded for this clonotype. The chain combines TRBV28 with TRBJ2-2; tentative D call: TRBD2 (5 bases). CDR1 is MDHEN and CDR2 is SYDVKM in the germline V gene. Trimming cost V 0 bases and J 4 bases, with 9 bases left between them. CDR3 length: 15 residues. The CDR3 coding sequence is TGTGCCAGCAGTTTATGGGGGAGTAGCACCGGGGAGCTGTTTTTT. Its translation: CASSLWGSSTGELFF.